These 10 T cell receptor beta chains were all obtained from the same sample, sequenced in a study of cytomegalovirus exposure and HLA in healthy donors. It was with 60 Vbeta and 13 Jbeta primers that the PCR ran. Assay: immunoSEQ multiplex PCR; the TCRdb copy retains only in-frame clones and omits some. The sample contains 120,000 or so clones, over 60% of which appear only once. Sequences were obtained from PBMCs. Receptor source: a woman aged 40 to 50 in good health and CMV-seropositive.

V usage is TRBV5-1 and J usage is TRBJ2-3; 8 nucleotides align to TRBD1. Germline CDR1 and CDR2: SGHRS and YFSETQ. V dropped 3 bases and J dropped 1; count of bases not matched to a gene: 4. This CDR3 has 15 amino acids. Here the CDR3 DNA reads TGCGCCAGCAGCTCCAACAGGGGGGGCACAGATACGCAGTATTTT. Amino acids: CASSSNRGGTDTQYF.

DNA for the CDR3: TGTGCCAGCAGCCTTAGCGGGGGGACCGAGACCCAGTACTTC. Amino acid sequence: CASSLSGGTETQYF. This chain joins TRBV11-2 and TRBJ2-5, with TRBD2 identical over 10 bases. CDR1 is SGHAT, CDR2 FQNNGV, per germline. The CDR3 contains 14 residues. V dropped 5 bases and J dropped 5; count of bases not matched to a gene: 5. The variable domain in full, with the rest retrieved from reference TRBV11-2 and TRBJ2-5, is EAGVAQSPRYKIIEKRQSVAFWCNPISGHATLYWYQQILGQGPKLLIQFQNNGVVDDSQLPKDRFSAERLKGVDSTLKIQPAKLEDSAVYLCASSLSGGTETQYFGPGTRLLVL.

The rearrangement uses TRBV5-1 and TRBJ1-2; weak D call: TRBD1 (6 bases). Germline loops: CDR1 SGHRS, CDR2 YFSETQ. Trimming took 4 bases from V and 1 from J, leaving 8 bases between them. The CDR3 is 13 residues long. The CDR3 nucleotides are TGCGCCAGCAGCCAGGACAGTAACTATGGCTACACCTTC. This encodes CASSQDSNYGYTF. Full variable domain (remainder filled in from reference TRBV5-1 and TRBJ1-2): KAGVTQTPRYLIKTRGQQVTLSCSPISGHRSVSWYQQTPGQGLQFLFEYFSETQRNKGNFPGRFSGRQFSNSRSEMNVSTLELGDSALYLCASSQDSNYGYTFGSGTRLTVV.

V gene TRBV5-4 combines with J gene TRBJ2-1; tentative D call: TRBD2 (6 bases). The CDR3 sequence is 18 residues long. Germline V lookup: CDR1 SGHNT, CDR2 YYREEE (reference sequence). With 5 bases removed from V and 0 bases from J, the gap between germline ends came to 21 bases. This CDR3 is CASSSGTRRGSSYNEQFF. CDR3 DNA: TGTGCCAGCAGTTCCGGAACGAGACGGGGGAGCTCCTACAATGAGCAGTTCTTC.

The genes are TRBV4-1 and TRBJ2-7; TRBD1 matches at 10 bases. The CDR3 loop spans 14 amino acids. Germline-derived CDR1 and CDR2 are MGHRA and YSYEKL. With 5 bases clipped from V and 2 bases from J, the junction kept 3 bases outside the gene matches. CDR3 protein: CASSATGGAYEQYF. CDR3 DNA sequence: TGCGCCAGCAGCGCGACAGGGGGCGCCTACGAGCAGTACTTC.

The chain recombines TRBV9 with TRBJ1-2, with TRBD1 identical over 8 bases. The CDR3 extends over 16 amino acids. V lost 0 bases, J lost 4 bases, and 8 bases stayed unmatched. In germline, CDR1 is SGDLS, CDR2 YYNGEE. The chain's CDR3 is CASSVGGTGPFYGYTF. CDR3 DNA: TGTGCCAGCAGCGTAGGAGGGACAGGACCATTCTATGGCTACACCTTC.

The CDR3 loop is CASSVDGVNTEAFF. Here the CDR3 DNA reads TGTGCCAGCAGCGTAGACGGGGTTAACACTGAAGCTTTCTTT. V and J are TRBV9 and TRBJ1-1; D is unresolved. Trimming stripped 0 bases from V and 2 bases from J, with 8 bases between. The CDR3 length is 14 residues. Germline lookup yields CDR1 SGDLS and CDR2 YYNGEE.

The count of this clone is one. The rearrangement uses TRBV5-1 and TRBJ2-7, with unresolved D. The CDR3 has 13 residues. Looked up from germline, CDR1 is SGHRS and CDR2 is YFSETQ. Trimming took off 4 bases at V and 0 bases at J, with 8 bases between the two ends. This chain's CDR3 is CASSPESSYEQYF. The CDR3 DNA reads as TGCGCCAGCAGCCCCGAGAGCTCCTACGAGCAGTACTTC.

A few counts support this clone. The V gene is TRBV5-6, the J gene TRBJ2-7; 8 positions match TRBD1. CDR1 SGHDT and CDR2 YYEEEE come from the germline V gene. J was trimmed by 6 bases and V by 0 bases; bases with no gene match: 5. The CDR3 covers 14 residues. CDR3 sequence: CASSLVQGASEQYF. The CDR3 bases are TGTGCCAGCAGCTTGGTCCAGGGGGCTTCCGAGCAGTACTTC.

This rearrangement joins TRBV4-1 to TRBJ2-7; the match to TRBD1 covers 10 bases. Germline trimming cut 0 bases from V and 2 bases from J; bases unmatched to any gene: 13. The germline V gene encodes CDR1 MGHRA and CDR2 YSYEKL. The CDR3 spans 19 residues. The CDR3: CASSQDSYYGTGETYEQYF. Here the CDR3 DNA reads TGCGCCAGCAGCCAAGACTCATACTACGGGACAGGGGAGACCTACGAGCAGTACTTC.